This T cell receptor (beta chain) is drawn from a study of OX40 agonist ivuxolimab in advanced cancers. Study-level background: Ivuxolimab was a fully human IgG2 agonistic monoclonal antibody targeting the costimulatory receptor OX40 (CD134). Intravenous ivuxolimab was administered to patients every 2 weeks at six dose levels: 0.01, 0.1, 0.3, 1.5, 3 and 10 mg/kg. Of the roughly 51 patients in dose escalation, around 19 had hepatocellular carcinoma, some 15 had melanoma, 9 had renal cell carcinoma and 9 had head and neck cancer. In the dose-escalation cohort, 82.7% of patients were male, and the mean age was around 60 years, with a range of about 20 to 90. Prior anti-PD-1, anti-PD-L1 or anti-CTLA-4 therapy was permitted, and approximately 42% of dose-escalation patients had received checkpoint inhibitors. Partial responses were achieved by three dose-escalation patients, of whom one had hepatocellular carcinoma and two had cutaneous melanoma. Peripheral TCRbeta sequencing was intended to test whether TCR sequence diversity was altered and clonal T-cell expansion was caused by ivuxolimab. The paper describes the monotherapy dose-escalation part (N of about 52 patients) of the phase I trial of ivuxolimab. Broader findings and caveats from the paper: In the 0.1-3.0 mg/kg groups, partial responders were among the patients with the lowest normalized peripheral clonal expansion, particularly in CD8+ T cells. The antigen specificity of the clonally expanded peripheral T cells was not determined. At doses of 0.1 to 3.0 mg/kg, clonal expansion of both CD4+ and CD8+ blood T cells was observed from baseline to week 6. Low levels of normalized T-cell clonal expansion were also seen in some patients who did not respond. After ivuxolimab, CD8+ T cells had more expanded clones than CD4+ T cells on average.

To sequence the TCRbeta CDR3 region, genomic DNA was isolated from the sorted cells. The immunoSEQ Assay was used for sequencing of TCRbeta CDR3 regions. The source is immuneACCESS, and TCRdb retained only in-frame sequences with V and J called. Part of the clones is not carried over; for the studies checked, unresolved V genes explain less than half of this, and the remainder is unexplained. The sample table shows 60,000 to 75,000 clones, and about four fifths are seen once. Together, the top ten hold approximately 8% of the sample. Patients with a history of autoimmune disease or receiving systemic immunosuppression were excluded from the trial. In every dose cohort, peripheral blood was drawn for TCR sequencing at baseline, cycle 4 day 1, and cycle 7 day 1. Samples were obtained from an open-label, multicenter, first-in-human phase I dose-escalation trial of ivuxolimab. The trial enrolled adults with locally advanced or metastatic head and neck squamous cell, hepatocellular, melanoma or renal cell carcinoma. CD4+ and CD8+ T cells were sorted separately from peripheral blood before TCR sequencing.

CDR1 and CDR2, per the germline V gene, are MGHRA and YSYEKL. Its CDR3 holds 15 amino acids, cysteine through phenylalanine. This entry keeps only the CDR3 DNA: 45 bases, framed from base 1. V gives up 1 base and J gives up 4 bases, and the segment between their germline ends measures 13 bases. As for this clone: Its antigen target is currently unknown. Base qualities are not recorded, but no much larger clone differs from it by a single base.

Recombination joined TRBV4-1 with TRBJ1-2; the D gene remains uncertain. The sequence came from an adult with an advanced solid tumor such as melanoma, head and neck, liver or kidney cancer. The sample was CD4+ or CD8+ T cells sorted from blood, taken in a trial of the OX40 agonist ivuxolimab. At the DNA level, the sequence is TGCGCCAGCAGCCAAGGATTGAGGGCAGGCTATGGCTACACCTTC. Its coded protein is CASSQGLRAGYGYTF.